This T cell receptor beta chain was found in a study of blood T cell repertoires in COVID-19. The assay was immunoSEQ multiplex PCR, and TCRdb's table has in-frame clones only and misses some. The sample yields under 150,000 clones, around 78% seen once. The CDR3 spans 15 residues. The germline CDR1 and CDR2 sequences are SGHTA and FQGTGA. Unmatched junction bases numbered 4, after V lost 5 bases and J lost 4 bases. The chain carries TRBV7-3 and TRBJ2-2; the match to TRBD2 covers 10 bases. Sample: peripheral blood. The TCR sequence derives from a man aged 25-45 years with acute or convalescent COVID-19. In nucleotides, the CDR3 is TGTGCCAGCAGCAGGGGACTAGCGCTCACCGGGGAGCTGTTTTTT. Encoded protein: CASSRGLALTGELFF.